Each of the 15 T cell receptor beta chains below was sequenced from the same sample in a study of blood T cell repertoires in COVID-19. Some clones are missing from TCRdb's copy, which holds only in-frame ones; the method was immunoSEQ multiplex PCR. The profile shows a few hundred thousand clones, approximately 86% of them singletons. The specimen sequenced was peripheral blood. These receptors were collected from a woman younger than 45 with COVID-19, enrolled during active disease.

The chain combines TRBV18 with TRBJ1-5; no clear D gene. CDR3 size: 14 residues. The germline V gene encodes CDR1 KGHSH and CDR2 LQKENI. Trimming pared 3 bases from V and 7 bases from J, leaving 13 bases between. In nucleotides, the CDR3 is TGTGCCAGCTCACCGGCCCAACGGCGGCAGCCCCAGCATTTT. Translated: CASSPAQRRQPQHF.

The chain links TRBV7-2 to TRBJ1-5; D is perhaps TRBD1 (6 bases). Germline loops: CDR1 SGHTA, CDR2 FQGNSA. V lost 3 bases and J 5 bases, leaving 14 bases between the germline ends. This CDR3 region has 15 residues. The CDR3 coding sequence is TGTGCCAGCAGCTTTACCGCACAGGGAGATCAGCCCCAGCATTTT. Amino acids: CASSFTAQGDQPQHF.

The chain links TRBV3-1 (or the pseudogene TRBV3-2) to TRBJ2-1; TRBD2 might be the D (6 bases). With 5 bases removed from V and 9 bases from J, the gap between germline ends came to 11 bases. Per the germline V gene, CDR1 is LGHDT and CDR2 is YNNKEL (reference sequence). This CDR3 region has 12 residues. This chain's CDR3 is CASSVQEGEQFF. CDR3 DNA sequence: TGTGCCAGCAGCGTACAGGAGGGTGAGCAGTTCTTC.

This CDR3 reads CASSYLGASYGYTF. The CDR3 DNA reads as TGTGCCAGCAGTTACCTGGGGGCGAGCTATGGCTACACCTTC. The rearrangement joins TRBV6-6 to TRBJ1-2; a possible D gene is TRBD1 (6 bases). The CDR3 has 14 amino acids. Germline V gene data show CDR1 as MNHNY and CDR2 as SVGAGI (reference sequence). Trimming removed 2 bases at V and 4 bases at J, with 11 bases between.

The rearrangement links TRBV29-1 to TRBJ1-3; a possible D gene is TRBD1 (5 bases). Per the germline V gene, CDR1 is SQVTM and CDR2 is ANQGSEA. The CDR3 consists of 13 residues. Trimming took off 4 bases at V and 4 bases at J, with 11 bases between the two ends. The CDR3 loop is CSVAENRGNTIYF. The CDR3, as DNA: TGCAGCGTTGCGGAGAACAGGGGAAACACCATATATTTT.

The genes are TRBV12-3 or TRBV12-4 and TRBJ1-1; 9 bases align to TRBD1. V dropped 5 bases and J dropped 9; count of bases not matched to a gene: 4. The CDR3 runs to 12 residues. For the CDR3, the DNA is TGTGCCAGCAGTACGACAGGGGGGCAAGCTTTCTTT. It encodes CASSTTGGQAFF.

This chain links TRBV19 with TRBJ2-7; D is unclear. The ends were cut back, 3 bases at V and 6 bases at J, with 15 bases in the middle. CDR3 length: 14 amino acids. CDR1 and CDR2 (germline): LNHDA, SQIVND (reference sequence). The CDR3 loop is CASSISRHFGEQYF. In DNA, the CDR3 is TGTGCCAGTAGTATTTCCCGACACTTCGGCGAGCAGTACTTC.

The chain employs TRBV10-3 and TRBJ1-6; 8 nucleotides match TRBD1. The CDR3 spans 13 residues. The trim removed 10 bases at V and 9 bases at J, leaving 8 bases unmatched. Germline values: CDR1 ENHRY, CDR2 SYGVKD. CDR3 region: CATGQGKSSPLHF. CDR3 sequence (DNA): TGTGCCACCGGACAGGGTAAAAGTTCACCCCTCCACTTT.

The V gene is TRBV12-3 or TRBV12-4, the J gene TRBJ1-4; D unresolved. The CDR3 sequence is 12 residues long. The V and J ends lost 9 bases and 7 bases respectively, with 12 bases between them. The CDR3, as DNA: TGTGCCAGTCACACCACGGGTGAAAAACTGTTTTTT. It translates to CASHTTGEKLFF.

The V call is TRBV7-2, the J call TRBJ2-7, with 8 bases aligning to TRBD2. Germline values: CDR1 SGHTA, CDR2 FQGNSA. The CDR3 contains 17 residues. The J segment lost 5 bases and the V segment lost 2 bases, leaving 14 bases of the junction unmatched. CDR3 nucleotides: TGTGCCAGCAGCTTATATCGGGGGGGGACCGACACCCACGAGCAGTACTTC. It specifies CASSLYRGGTDTHEQYF.

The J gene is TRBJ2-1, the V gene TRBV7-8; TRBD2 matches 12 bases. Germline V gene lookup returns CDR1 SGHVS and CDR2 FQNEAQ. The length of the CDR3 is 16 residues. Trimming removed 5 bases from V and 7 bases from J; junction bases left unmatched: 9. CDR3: CASSRGLAGGGNEQFF. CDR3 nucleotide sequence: TGTGCCAGCAGCCGTGGGCTAGCGGGGGGGGGAAATGAGCAGTTCTTC.

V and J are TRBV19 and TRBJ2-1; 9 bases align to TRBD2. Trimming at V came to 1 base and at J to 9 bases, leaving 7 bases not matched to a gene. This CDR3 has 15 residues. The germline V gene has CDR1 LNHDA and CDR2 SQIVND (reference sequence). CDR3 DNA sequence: TGTGCCAGTAGTATAGGCGGGAGGGTTATGGGTGAGCAGTTCTTC. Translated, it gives CASSIGGRVMGEQFF. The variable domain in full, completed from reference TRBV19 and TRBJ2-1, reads DGGITQSPKYLFRKEGQNVTLSCEQNLNHDAMYWYRQDPGQGLRLIYYSQIVNDFQKGDIAEGYSVSREKKESFPLTVTSAQKNPTAFYLCASSIGGRVMGEQFFGPGTRLTVL.

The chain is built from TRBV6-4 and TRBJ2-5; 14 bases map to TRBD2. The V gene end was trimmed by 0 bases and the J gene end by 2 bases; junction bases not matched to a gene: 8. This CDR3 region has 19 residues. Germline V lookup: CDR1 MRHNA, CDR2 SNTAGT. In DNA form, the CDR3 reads TGTGCCAGCAGTGACTCAATGACTAGCGGGAGGGCCCGACAAGAGACCCAGTACTTC. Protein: CASSDSMTSGRARQETQYF.

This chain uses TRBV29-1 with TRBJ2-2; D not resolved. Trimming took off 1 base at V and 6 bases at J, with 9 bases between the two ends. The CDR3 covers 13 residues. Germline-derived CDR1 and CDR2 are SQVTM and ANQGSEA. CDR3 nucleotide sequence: TGCAGCGTTGAAGGTGGAGCTTCCGGGGAGCTGTTTTTT. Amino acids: CSVEGGASGELFF.

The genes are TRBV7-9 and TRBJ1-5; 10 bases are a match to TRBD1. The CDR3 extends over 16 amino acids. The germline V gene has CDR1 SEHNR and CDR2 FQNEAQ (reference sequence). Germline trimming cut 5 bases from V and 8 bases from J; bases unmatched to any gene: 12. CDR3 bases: TGTGCCAGCAGCCCGGTGACAGGGGGCACGGGTGAGCCCCAGCATTTT. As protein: CASSPVTGGTGEPQHF.